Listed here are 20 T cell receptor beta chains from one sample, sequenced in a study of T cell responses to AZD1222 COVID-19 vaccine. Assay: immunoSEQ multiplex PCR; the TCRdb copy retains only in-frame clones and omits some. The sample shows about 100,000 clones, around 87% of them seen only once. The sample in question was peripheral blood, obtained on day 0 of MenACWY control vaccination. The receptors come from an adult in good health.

The chain's CDR3 is CASSLPTNYGYTF. CDR3 coding DNA: TGTGCCAGCAGTTTACCCACTAACTATGGCTACACCTTC. J is TRBJ1-2 and V is TRBV28; D is unclear. V lost 2 bases and J 0 bases, leaving 4 bases between the germline ends. Germline assignment: CDR1 MDHEN and CDR2 SYDVKM. The length of the CDR3 is 13 residues.

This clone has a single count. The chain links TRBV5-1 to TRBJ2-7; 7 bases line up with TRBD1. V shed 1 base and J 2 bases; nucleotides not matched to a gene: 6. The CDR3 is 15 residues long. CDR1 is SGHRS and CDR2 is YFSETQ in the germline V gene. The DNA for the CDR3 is TGCGCCAGCAGCTTGACCTTGACAGGGCCCTACGAGCAGTACTTC. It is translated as CASSLTLTGPYEQYF.

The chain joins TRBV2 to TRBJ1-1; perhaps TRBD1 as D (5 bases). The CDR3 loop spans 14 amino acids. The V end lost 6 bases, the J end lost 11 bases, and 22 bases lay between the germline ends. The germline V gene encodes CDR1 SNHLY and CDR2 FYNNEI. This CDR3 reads CASRPNRDGSDAFF. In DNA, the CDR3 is TGTGCCAGCAGACCCAACCGGGACGGTAGCGACGCTTTCTTT.

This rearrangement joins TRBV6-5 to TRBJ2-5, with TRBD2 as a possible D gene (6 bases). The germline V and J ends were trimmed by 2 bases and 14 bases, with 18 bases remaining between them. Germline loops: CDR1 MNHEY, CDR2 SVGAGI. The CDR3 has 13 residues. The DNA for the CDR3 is TGTGCCAGCAGTTACCCAGCGGGCGGAAACCTCTACTTC. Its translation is CASSYPAGGNLYF.

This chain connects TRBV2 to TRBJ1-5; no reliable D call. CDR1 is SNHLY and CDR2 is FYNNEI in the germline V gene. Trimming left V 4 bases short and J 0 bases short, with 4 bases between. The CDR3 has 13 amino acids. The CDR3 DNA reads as TGTGCCAGCAGTGGTTATAGCAATCAGCCCCAGCATTTT. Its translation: CASSGYSNQPQHF.

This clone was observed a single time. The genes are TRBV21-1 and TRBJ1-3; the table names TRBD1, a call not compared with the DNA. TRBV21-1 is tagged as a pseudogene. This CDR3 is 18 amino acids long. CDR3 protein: CASSKVGAVGRGGNTIYF. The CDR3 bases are TGTGCCAGCAGCAAAGTCGGGGCGGTGGGCAGGGGAGGAAACACCATATATTTT.

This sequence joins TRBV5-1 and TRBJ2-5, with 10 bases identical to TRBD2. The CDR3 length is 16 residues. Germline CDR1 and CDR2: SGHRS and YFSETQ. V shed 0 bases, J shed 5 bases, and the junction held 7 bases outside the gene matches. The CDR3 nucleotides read TGCGCCAGCAGCTTGGTAGCGGGAGGAGTCGGGGAGACCCAGTACTTC. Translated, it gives CASSLVAGGVGETQYF.

This chain's CDR3 is CASSHTTQETQYF. Here the CDR3 DNA reads TGTGCCAGCAGCCACACCACCCAAGAGACCCAGTACTTC. The rearrangement joins TRBV3-1 (or the pseudogene TRBV3-2) to TRBJ2-5; D uncertain. The germline V gene has CDR1 LGHDT and CDR2 YNNKEL (reference sequence). The CDR3 contains 13 residues. The germline V and J ends were trimmed by 3 bases and 1 base, with 6 bases remaining between them.

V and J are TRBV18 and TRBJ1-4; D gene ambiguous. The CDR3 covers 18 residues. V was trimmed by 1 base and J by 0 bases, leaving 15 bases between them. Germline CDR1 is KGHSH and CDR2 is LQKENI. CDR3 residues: CASSPRGGGTTTNEKLFF. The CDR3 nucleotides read TGTGCCAGCTCACCACGAGGCGGCGGAACGACAACTAATGAAAAACTGTTTTTT.

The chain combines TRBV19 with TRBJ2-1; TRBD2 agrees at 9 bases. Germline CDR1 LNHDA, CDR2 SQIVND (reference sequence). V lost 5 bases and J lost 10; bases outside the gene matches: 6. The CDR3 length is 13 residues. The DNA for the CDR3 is TGTGCCAGTAGTGGACTAGCGAGAGACGAGCAGTTCTTC. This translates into CASSGLARDEQFF.

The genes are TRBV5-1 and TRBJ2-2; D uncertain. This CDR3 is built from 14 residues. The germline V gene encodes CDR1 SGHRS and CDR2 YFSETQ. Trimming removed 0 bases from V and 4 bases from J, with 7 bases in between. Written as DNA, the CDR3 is TGCGCCAGCAGCTTGGATCAGATCACCGGGGAGCTGTTTTTT. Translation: CASSLDQITGELFF. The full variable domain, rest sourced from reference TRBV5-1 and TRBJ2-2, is KAGVTQTPRYLIKTRGQQVTLSCSPISGHRSVSWYQQTPGQGLQFLFEYFSETQRNKGNFPGRFSGRQFSNSRSEMNVSTLELGDSALYLCASSLDQITGELFFGEGSRLTVL.

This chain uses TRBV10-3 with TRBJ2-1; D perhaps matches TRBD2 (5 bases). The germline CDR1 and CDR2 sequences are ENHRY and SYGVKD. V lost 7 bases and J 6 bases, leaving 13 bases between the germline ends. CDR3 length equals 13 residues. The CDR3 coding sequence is TGTGCCATCACCGGACTGTGGGGCAATGAGCAGTTCTTC. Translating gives CAITGLWGNEQFF.

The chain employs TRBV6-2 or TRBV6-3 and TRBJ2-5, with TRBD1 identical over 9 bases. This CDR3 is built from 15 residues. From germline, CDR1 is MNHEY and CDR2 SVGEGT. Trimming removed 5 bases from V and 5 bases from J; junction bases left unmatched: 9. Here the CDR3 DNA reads TGTGCCAGCAGTAATTGGGACAGGGCGGCGGAGACCCAGTACTTC. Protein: CASSNWDRAAETQYF.

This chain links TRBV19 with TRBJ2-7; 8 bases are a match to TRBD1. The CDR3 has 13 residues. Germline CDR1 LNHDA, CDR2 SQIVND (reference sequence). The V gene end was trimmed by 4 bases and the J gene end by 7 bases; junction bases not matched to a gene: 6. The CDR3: CASSSGQGWEQYF. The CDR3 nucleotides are TGTGCCAGTAGTAGCGGACAGGGTTGGGAGCAGTACTTC.

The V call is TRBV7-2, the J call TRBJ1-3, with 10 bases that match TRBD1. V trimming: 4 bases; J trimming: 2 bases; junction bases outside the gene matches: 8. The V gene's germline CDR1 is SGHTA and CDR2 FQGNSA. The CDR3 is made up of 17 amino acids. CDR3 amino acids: CASSYTGTGATGNTIYF. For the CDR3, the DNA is TGTGCCAGCAGCTATACCGGGACAGGGGCGACTGGAAACACCATATATTTT.

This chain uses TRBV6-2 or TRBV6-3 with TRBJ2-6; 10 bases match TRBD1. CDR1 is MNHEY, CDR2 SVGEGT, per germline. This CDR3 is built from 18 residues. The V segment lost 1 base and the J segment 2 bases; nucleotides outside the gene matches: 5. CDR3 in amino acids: CASSYWGQGIPGANVLTF. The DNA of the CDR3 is TGTGCCAGCAGTTACTGGGGACAGGGGATCCCTGGGGCCAACGTCCTGACTTTC.

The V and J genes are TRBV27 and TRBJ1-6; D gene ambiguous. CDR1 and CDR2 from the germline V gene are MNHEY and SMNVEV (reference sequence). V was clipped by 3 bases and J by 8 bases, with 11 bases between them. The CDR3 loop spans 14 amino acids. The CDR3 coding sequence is TGTGCCAGCAGTTTGGAGGGAGGTTATTCACCCCTCCACTTT. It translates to CASSLEGGYSPLHF.

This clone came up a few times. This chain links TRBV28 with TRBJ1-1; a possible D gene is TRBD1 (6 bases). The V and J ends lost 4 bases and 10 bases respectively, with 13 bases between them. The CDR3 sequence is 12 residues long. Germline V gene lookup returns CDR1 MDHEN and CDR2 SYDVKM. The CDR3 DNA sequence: TGTGCCAGCAGTTCTCGGGGGCTCAGAGCTTTCTTT. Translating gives CASSSRGLRAFF.

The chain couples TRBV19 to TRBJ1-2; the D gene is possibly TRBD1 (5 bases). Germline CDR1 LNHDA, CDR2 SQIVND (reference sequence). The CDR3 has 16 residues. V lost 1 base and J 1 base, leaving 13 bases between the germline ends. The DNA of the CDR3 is TGTGCCAGTAGTATAGGGTGGCAGGGCCATAACTATGGCTACACCTTC. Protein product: CASSIGWQGHNYGYTF. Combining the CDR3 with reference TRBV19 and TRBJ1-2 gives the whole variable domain DGGITQSPKYLFRKEGQNVTLSCEQNLNHDAMYWYRQDPGQGLRLIYYSQIVNDFQKGDIAEGYSVSREKKESFPLTVTSAQKNPTAFYLCASSIGWQGHNYGYTFGSGTRLTVV.

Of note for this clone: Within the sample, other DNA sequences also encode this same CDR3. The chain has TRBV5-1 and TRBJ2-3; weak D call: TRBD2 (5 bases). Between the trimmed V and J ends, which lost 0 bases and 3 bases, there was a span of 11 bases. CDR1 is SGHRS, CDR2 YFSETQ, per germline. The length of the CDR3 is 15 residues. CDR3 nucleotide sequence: TGCGCCAGCAGCTTGGGTGTTCAGCGGACAGATACGCAGTATTTT. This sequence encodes CASSLGVQRTDTQYF.